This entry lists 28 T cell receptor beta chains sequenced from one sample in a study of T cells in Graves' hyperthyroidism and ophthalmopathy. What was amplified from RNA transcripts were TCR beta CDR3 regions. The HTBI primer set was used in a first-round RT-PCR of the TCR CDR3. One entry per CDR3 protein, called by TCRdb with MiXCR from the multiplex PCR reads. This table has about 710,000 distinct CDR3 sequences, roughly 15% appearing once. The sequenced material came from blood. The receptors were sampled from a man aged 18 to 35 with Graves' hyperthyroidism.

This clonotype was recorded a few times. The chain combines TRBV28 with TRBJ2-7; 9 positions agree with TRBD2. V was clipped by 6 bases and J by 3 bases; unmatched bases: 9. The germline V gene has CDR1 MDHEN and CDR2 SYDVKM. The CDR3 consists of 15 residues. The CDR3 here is CASRRASGALYEQYF. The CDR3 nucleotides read TGTGCCAGCAGGAGGGCTAGCGGGGCCCTCTACGAGCAGTACTTC.

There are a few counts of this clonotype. The CDR3 DNA is TGTGCCAGCACCACTGGGACGGATCATTCCTACGAGCAGTACTTC. It yields the protein CASTTGTDHSYEQYF. The V call is TRBV3-1, the J call TRBJ2-7, with D possibly being TRBD1 or TRBD2 (5 bases each). CDR3 size: 15 residues. V lost 7 bases and J lost 1, with 17 bases in between. Germline loops: CDR1 LGHDT, CDR2 YNNKEL (reference sequence).

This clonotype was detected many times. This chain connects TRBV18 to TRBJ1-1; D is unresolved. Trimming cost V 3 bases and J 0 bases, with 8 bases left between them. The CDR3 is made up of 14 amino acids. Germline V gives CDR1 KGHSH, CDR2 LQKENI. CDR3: CASSPSNLNTEAFF. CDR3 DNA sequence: TGTGCCAGCTCACCCTCAAATTTGAACACTGAAGCTTTCTTT.

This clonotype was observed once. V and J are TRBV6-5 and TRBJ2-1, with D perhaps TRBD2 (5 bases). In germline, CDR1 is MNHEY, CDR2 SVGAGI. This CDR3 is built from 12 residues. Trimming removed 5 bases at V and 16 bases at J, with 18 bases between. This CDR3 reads CASSTRDSEEFF. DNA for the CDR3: TGTGCCAGCAGTACTAGGGATTCGGAGGAATTCTTC.

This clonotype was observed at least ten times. CDR3 residues: CASTGQLLEYTF. DNA of the CDR3: TGTGCCAGCACGGGACAGCTTCTCGAGTACACCTTC. The chain is built from TRBV28 and TRBJ1-2; 7 positions match TRBD1. V shed 7 bases, J shed 11 bases, and the junction held 10 bases outside the gene matches. Germline CDR1 and CDR2: MDHEN and SYDVKM. The CDR3 runs to 12 residues.

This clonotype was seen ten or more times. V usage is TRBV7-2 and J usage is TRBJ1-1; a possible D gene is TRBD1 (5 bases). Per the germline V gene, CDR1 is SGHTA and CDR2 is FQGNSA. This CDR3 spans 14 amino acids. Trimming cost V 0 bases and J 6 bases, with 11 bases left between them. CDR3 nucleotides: TGTGCCAGCAGCTTAGCCCCGGACATATCTGAAGCTTTCTTT. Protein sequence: CASSLAPDISEAFF.

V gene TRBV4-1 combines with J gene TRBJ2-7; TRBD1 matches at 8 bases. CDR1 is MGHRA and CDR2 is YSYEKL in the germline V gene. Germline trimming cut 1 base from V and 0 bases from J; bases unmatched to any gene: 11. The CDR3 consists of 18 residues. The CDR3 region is CASSQGSGGFSSSYEQYF. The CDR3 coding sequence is TGCGCCAGCAGCCAAGGCTCAGGGGGCTTTTCGAGCTCCTACGAGCAGTACTTC.

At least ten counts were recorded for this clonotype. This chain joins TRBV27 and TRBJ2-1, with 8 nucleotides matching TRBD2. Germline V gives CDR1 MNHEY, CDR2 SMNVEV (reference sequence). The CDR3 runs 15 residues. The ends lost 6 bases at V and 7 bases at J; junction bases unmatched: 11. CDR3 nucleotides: TGTGCCAGCAGCCACAGAGCGGGAGCCTTGAATGAGCAGTTCTTC. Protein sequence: CASSHRAGALNEQFF.

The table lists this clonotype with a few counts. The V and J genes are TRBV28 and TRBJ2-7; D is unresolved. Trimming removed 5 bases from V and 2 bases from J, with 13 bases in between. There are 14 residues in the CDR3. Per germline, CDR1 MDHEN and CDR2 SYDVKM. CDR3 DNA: TGTGCCAGCAGTCCTAGACATGAAACCTACGAGCAGTACTTC. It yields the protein CASSPRHETYEQYF.

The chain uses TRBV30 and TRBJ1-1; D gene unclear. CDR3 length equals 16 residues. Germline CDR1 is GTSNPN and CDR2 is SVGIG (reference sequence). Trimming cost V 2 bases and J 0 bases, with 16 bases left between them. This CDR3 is CAWSRSWGGMNTEAFF. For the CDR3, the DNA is TGTGCCTGGAGTCGCTCTTGGGGTGGCATGAACACTGAAGCTTTCTTT.

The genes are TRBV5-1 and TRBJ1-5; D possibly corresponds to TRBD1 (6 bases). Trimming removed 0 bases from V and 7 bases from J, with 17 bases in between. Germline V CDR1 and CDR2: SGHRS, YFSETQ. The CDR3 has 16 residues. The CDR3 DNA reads TGCGCCAGCAGCTTGGGGCCCAGGGAGGGACACCAGCCCCAGCATTTT. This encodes CASSLGPREGHQPQHF.

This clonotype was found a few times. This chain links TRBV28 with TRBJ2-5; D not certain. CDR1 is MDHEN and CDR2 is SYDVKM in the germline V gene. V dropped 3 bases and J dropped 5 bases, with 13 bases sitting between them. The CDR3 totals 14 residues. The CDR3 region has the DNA TGTGCCAGCAGTTTCGGGCTGCCGCCGGAGACCCAGTACTTC. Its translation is CASSFGLPPETQYF.

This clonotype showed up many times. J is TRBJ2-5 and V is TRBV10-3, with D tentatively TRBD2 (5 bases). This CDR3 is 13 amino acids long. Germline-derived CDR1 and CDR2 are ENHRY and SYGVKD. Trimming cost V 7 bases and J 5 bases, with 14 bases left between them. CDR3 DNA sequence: TGTGCCATCACGGCGGGTGGGCAGGAGACCCAGTACTTC. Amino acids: CAITAGGQETQYF.

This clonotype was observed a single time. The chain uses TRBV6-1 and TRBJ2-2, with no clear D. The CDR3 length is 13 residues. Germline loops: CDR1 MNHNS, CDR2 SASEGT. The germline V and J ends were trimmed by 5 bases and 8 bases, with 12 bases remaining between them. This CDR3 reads CASSPQVYGELFF. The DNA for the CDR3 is TGTGCCAGCAGTCCCCAAGTGTATGGGGAGCTGTTTTTT.

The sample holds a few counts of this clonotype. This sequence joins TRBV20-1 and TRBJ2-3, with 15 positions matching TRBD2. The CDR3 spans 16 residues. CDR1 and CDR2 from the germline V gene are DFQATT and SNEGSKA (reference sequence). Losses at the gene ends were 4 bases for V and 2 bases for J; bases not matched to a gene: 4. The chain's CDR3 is CSATGLAGGYTDTQYF. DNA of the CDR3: TGCAGTGCTACGGGACTAGCGGGGGGATACACAGATACGCAGTATTTT.

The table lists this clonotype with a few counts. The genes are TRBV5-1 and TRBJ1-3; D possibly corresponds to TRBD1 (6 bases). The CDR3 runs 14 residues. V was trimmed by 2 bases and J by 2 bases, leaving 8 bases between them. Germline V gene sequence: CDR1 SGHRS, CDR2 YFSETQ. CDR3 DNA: TGCGCCAGCAGCTTCGGGACACCTGGAAACACCATATATTTT. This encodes CASSFGTPGNTIYF.

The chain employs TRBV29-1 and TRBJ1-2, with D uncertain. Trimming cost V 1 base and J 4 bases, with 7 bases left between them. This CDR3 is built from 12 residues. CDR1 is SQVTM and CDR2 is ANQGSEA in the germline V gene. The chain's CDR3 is CSVEVGSYGYTF. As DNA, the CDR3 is TGCAGCGTTGAAGTAGGGAGCTATGGCTACACCTTC.

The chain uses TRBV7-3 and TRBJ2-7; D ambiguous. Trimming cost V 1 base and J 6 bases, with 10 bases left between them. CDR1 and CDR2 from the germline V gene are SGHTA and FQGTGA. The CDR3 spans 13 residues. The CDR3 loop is CASSLRMVSEQYF. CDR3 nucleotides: TGTGCCAGCAGCTTAAGGATGGTCTCCGAGCAGTACTTC.

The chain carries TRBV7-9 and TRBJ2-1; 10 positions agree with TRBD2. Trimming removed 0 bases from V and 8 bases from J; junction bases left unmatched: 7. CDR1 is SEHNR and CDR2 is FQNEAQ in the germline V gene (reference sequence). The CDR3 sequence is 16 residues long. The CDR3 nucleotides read TGTGCCAGCAGCTTAGCGAATAGCGGGGGGATAGATGAGCAGTTCTTC. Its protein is CASSLANSGGIDEQFF. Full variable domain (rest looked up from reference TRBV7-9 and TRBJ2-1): DTGVSQNPRHKITKRGQNVTFRCDPISEHNRLYWYRQTLGQGPEFLTYFQNEAQLEKSRLLSDRFSAERPKGSFSTLEIQRTEQGDSAMYLCASSLANSGGIDEQFFGPGTRLTVL.

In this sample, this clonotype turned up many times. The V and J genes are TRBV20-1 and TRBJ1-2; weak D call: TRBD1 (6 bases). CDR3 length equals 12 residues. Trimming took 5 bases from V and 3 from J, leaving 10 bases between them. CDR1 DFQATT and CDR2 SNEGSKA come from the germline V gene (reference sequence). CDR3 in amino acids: CSAAGHDYGYTF. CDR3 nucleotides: TGCAGTGCTGCGGGACATGACTATGGCTACACCTTC.

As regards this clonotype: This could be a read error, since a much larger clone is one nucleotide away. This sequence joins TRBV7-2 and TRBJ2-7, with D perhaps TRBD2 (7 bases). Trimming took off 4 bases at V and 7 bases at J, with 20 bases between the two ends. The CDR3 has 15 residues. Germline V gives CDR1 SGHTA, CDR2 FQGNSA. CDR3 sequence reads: CASSSRGGREIEQYF. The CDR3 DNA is TGTGCCAGCAGCTCCAGAGGGGGGCGGGAGATTGAGCAGTACTTC.

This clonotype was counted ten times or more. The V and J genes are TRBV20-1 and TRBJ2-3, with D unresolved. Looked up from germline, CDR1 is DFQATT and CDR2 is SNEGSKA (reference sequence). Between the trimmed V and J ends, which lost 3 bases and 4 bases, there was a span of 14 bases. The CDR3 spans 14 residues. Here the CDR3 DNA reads TGCAGTGCTAGGTCTGCCCCTGTACCAGATACGCAGTATTTT. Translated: CSARSAPVPDTQYF.

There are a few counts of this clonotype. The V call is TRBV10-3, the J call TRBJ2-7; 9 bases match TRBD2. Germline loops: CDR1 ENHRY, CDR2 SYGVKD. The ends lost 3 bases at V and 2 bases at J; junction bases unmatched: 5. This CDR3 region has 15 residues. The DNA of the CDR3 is TGTGCCATCAGTGATGGGGGACTAGCAACCTACGAGCAGTACTTC. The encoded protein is CAISDGGLATYEQYF.

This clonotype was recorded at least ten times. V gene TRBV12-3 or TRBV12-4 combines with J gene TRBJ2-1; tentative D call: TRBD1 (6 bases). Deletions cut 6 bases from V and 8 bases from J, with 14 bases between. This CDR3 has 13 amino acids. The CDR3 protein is CASRKGDIDEQFF. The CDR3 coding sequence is TGTGCCAGCAGGAAGGGGGACATCGATGAGCAGTTCTTC.

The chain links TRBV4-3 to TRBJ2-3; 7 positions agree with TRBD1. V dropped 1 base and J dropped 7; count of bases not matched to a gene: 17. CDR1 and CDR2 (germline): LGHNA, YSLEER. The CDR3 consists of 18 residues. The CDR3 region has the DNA TGCGCCAGCAGCCAAGGGACGACAAGCGACAGGGCCACTTATACGCAGTATTTT. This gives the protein CASSQGTTSDRATYTQYF.

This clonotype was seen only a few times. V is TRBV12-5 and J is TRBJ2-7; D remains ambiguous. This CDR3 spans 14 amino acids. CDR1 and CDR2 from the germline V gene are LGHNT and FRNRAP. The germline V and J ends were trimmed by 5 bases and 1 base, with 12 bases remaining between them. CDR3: CASGPDLTSYEQYF. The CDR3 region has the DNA TGTGCTAGTGGTCCCGACTTAACTTCCTACGAGCAGTACTTC. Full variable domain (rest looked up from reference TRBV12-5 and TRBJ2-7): DARVTQTPRHKVTEMGQEVTMRCQPILGHNTVFWYRQTMMQGLELLAYFRNRAPLDDSGMPKDRFSAEMPDATLATLKIQPSEPRDSAVYFCASGPDLTSYEQYFGPGTRLTVT.

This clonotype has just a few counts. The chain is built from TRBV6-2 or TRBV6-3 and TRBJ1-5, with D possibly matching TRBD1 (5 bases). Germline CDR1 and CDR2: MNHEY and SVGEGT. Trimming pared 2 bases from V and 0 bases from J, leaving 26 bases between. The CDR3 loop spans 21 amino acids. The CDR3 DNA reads TGTGCCAGCAGTTACCCGGCCGGGGGGTTAATTGTATCTTTTAGCAATCAGCCCCAGCATTTT. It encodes CASSYPAGGLIVSFSNQPQHF.

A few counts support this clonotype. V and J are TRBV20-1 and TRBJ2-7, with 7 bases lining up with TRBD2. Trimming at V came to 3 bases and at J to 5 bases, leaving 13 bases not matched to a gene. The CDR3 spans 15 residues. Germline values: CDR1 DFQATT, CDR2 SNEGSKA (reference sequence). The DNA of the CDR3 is TGCAGTGCTAGCTTCGGGGCGGGGGTGCCTCACGAGCAGTACTTC. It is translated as CSASFGAGVPHEQYF.